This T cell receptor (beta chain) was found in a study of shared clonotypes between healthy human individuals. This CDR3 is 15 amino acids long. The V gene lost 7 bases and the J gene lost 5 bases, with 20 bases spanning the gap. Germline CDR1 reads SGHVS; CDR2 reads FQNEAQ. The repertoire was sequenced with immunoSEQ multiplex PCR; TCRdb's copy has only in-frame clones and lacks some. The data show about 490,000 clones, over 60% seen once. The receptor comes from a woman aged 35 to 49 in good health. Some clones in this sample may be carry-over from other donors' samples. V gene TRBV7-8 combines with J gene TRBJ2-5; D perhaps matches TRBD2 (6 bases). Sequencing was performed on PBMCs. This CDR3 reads CASKRPGLGGETQYF. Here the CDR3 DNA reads TGTGCCAGCAAACGTCCCGGGTTAGGAGGGGAGACCCAGTACTTC. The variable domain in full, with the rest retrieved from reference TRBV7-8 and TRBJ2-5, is GAGVSQSPRYKVAKRGQDVALRCDPISGHVSLFWYQQALGQGPEFLTYFQNEAQLDKSGLPSDRFFAERPEGSVSTLKIQRTQQEDSAVYLCASKRPGLGGETQYFGPGTRLLVL.